This TCR beta chain stems from a study of PD-1 blockade in classical Hodgkin lymphoma. TCRdb's table, derived via immunoSEQ multiplex PCR, lists solely in-frame clones and lacks some. The sample records tens of thousands of clones, roughly 82% being singletons. In its sample, this clone was seen once. Deletions cut 4 bases from V and 4 bases from J, with 15 bases between. Germline CDR1 and CDR2: MNHEY and SVGAGI. CDR3 length: 15 amino acids. As for time point: cycle 4 day 1 (C4D1), after 5 to 7 weeks of nivolumab. Each patient relapsed following autologous stem cell transplantation, and prior brentuximab vedotin exposure differed.

The origin of this receptor is a human donor with classical Hodgkin lymphoma. The chain has TRBV6-5 and TRBJ2-3; perhaps TRBD1 as D (7 bases). Here the sequenced sample was peripheral blood mononuclear cells (PBMCs), taken before the fourth cycle of nivolumab. The CDR3 protein is CASSSRGTDADTQYF. The CDR3, as DNA: TGTGCCAGCAGTTCCCGGGGGACAGACGCAGATACGCAGTATTTT.